Described below is a single TCR beta chain sequence and its context. The ends lost 0 bases at V and 10 bases at J; junction bases unmatched: 12. The CDR3 spans 15 residues. Germline CDR1 reads SGDLS; CDR2 reads YYNGEE. These data are taken from a study of blood T cell repertoires in COVID-19. Background on the study: Both acute and convalescent COVID-19 samples were obtained from the United States, Italy and Spain. T cells, B-cell-depleted T cells, or PBMCs provided the cDNA or gDNA that served as material.

Seattle patient enrollment occurred during active infection, with longitudinal follow-up thereafter. Original handling: Using reference gene primer amplification, nucleated cell counts were estimated. Sequencing used immunoSEQ multiplex PCR; TCRdb keeps in-frame clones, though not all of them. Clonal size and the V and J genes are those of that table, whereas D and trimming came from the DNA. The data hold around 190,000 clones, with 70% to 90% observed a single time. The chain employs TRBV9 and TRBJ1-1, with TRBD1 identical over 7 bases. This receptor was taken from a man over 45 with COVID-19, enrolled during active disease. Sequencing was carried out using peripheral blood. The CDR3 sequence is CASSVGEGASLRAFF. The CDR3 nucleotides read TGTGCCAGCAGCGTAGGAGAGGGGGCATCCCTCCGAGCTTTCTTT.